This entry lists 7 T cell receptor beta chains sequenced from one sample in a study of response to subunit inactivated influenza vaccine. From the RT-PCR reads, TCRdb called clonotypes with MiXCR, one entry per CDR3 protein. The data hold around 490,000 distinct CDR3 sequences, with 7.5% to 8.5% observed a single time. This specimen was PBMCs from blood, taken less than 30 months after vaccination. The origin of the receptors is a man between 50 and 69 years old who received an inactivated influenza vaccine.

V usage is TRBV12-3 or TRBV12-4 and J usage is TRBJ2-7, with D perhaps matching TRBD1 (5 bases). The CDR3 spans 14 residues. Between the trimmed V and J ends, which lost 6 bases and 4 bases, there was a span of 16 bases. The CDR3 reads CASSRQWIGYEQYF. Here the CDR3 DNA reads TGTGCCAGCAGCCGACAGTGGATAGGTTACGAGCAGTACTTC.

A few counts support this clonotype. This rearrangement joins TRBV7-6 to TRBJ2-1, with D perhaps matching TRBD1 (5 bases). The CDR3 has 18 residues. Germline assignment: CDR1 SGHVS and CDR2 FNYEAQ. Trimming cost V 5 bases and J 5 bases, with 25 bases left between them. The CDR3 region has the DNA TGTGCCAGCAGCCGAAGTCCCCTATTCGCAGGGTCCAACAATGAGCAGTTCTTC. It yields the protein CASSRSPLFAGSNNEQFF.

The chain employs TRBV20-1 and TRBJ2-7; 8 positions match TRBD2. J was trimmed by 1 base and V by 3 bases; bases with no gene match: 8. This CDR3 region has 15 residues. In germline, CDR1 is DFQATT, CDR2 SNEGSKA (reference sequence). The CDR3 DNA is TGCAGTGCTAGTCTGGAAGCGGGGGTGTCCTACGAGCAGTACTTC. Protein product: CSASLEAGVSYEQYF.

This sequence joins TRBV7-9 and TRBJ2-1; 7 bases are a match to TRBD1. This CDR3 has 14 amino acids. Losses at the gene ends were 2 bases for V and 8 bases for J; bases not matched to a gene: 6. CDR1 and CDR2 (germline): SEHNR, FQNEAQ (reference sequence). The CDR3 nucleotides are TGTGCCAGCAGCTTAAGTATCACAGGGGATGAGCAGTTCTTC. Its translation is CASSLSITGDEQFF.

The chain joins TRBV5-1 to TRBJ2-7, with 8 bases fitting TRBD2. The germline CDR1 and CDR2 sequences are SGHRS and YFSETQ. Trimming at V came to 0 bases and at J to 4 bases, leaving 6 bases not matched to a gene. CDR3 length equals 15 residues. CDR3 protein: CASSLAIAGLYEQYF. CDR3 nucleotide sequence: TGCGCCAGCAGCTTGGCCATAGCGGGACTATACGAGCAGTACTTC.

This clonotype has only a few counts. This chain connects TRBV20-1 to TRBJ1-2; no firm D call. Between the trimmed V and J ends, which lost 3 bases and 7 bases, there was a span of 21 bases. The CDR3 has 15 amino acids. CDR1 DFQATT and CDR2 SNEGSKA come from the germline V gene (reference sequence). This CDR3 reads CSARAPFGVRIGYTF. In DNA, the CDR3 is TGCAGTGCTAGGGCCCCGTTTGGGGTTAGGATTGGCTACACCTTC.

As DNA, the CDR3 is TGTGCCAGTAGTATATTACCAGGTTCCTACGAGCAGTACTTC. Translated: CASSILPGSYEQYF. The J gene is TRBJ2-7, the V gene TRBV19, with D hard to call. The CDR3 has 14 amino acids. The V end lost 2 bases, the J end lost 1 base, and 9 bases lay between the germline ends. CDR1 is LNHDA, CDR2 SQIVND, per germline (reference sequence).